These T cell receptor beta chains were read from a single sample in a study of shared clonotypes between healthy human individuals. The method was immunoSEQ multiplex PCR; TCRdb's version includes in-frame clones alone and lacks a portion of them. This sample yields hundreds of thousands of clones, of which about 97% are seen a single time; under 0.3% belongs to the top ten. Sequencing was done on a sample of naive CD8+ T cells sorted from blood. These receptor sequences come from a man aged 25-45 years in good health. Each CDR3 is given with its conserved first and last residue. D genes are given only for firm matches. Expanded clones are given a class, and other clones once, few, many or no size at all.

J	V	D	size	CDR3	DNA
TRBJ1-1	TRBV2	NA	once	CASSALHGIMNTEAFF	TGTGCCAGCAGCGCCCTACACGGGATCATGAACACTGAAGCTTTCTTT
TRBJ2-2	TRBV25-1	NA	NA	CASQRTTGELFF	TGTGCCAGTCAAAGAACAACCGGGGAGCTGTTTTTT
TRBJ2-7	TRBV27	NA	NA	CASSLLGPREQYF	TGTGCCAGCAGTTTATTAGGACCTCGGGAGCAGTACTTC
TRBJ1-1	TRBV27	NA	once	CASSLSTLNTEAFF	TGTGCCAGCAGTTTATCGACATTGAACACTGAAGCTTTCTTT
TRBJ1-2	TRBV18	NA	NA	CASSPGSRDSPNYGYTF	TGTGCCAGCTCACCGGGTTCGAGGGACTCTCCGAACTATGGCTACACCTTC
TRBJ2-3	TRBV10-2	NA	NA	CASSEYRTSTDTQYF	TGCGCCAGCAGTGAATATCGGACTAGCACAGATACGCAGTATTTT
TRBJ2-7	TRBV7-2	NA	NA	CASSPRYEQYF	TGTGCCAGCAGCCCCCGATACGAGCAGTACTTC
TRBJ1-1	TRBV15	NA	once	CATRKRGVLNSEAFF	TGTGCCACCAGGAAGAGAGGGGTGCTAAATAGTGAAGCTTTCTTT
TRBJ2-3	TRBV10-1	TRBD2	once	CASSVASGFQDRYF	TGCGCCAGCAGTGTGGCTAGCGGGTTCCAGGATCGGTATTTT
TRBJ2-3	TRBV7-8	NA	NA	CASRSPTQGPTDTQYF	TGTGCCAGCAGAAGCCCCACACAGGGACCCACAGATACGCAGTATTTT
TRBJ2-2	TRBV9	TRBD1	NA	CASSGHRDRGDTGELFF	TGTGCCAGCAGCGGCCACCGGGACAGGGGGGACACCGGGGAGCTGTTTTTT
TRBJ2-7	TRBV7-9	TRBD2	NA	CASSVGGPYEQYF	TGTGCCAGCAGCGTGGGAGGGCCTTACGAGCAGTACTTC
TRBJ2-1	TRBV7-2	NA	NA	CASSLGGRNEQFF	TGTGCCAGCAGCTTAGGTGGGAGGAATGAGCAGTTCTTC
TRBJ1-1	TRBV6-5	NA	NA	CASSYSFGGTEAFF	TGTGCCAGCAGTTACTCGTTCGGGGGCACTGAAGCTTTCTTT
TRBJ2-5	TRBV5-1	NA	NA	CASSLEGVQETQYF	TGCGCCAGCAGCCTAGAGGGGGTCCAAGAGACCCAGTACTTC
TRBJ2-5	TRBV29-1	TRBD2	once	CSVGGGRETQYF	TGCAGCGTTGGGGGGGGACGTGAGACCCAGTACTTC
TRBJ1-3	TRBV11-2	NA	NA	CASSFLHRDIGNTIYF	TGTGCCAGCAGCTTCCTCCACCGGGACATCGGAAACACCATATATTTT
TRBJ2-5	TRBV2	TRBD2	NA	CASRPRTSRETQYF	TGTGCCAGCAGGCCAAGGACTAGCCGAGAGACCCAGTACTTC
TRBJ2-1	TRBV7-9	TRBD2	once	CASSGLAGENEQFF	TGTGCCAGCAGCGGACTAGCGGGAGAAAATGAGCAGTTCTTC
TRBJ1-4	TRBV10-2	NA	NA	CASSDRTSTNEKLFF	TGCGCCAGCAGTGACAGAACTTCAACTAATGAAAAACTGTTTTTT
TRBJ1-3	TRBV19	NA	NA	CATIRGNTIYF	TGTGCCACCATTAGGGGAAACACCATATATTTT
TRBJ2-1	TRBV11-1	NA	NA	CASTQPGSEQFF	TGTGCCAGCACCCAACCTGGTAGTGAGCAGTTCTTC
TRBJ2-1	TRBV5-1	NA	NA	CASSLVPVGGEQFF	TGCGCCAGCAGCTTGGTGCCGGTGGGTGGTGAGCAGTTCTTC
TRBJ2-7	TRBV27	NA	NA	CASSLGQYYEQYF	TGTGCCAGCAGTCTAGGACAGTACTACGAGCAGTACTTC
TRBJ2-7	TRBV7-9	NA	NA	CASSFSYEKQYF	TGTGCCAGCAGCTTCTCCTACGAGAAGCAGTACTTC
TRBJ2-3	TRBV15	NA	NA	CATSRTLGAGDTQYF	TGTGCCACCAGCAGAACCCTCGGGGCTGGAGATACGCAGTATTTT
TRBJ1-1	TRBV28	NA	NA	CASSFGNTEAFF	TGTGCCAGCAGTTTCGGTAACACTGAAGCTTTCTTT